This T cell receptor (beta chain) was recovered during a study of tumor-infiltrating lymphocytes in primary liver carcinoma. Production of TCR beta cDNA used roughly 480 ng total RNA together with a constant-region primer. Amplification in three nested multiplex PCR rounds with slightly modified ARM-PCR gave rise to TCR beta libraries. Each of the first two PCR rounds ran approximately 9 cycles with TRBV1-TRBV30 forward and C-beta reverse primers. TCRdb reprocessed the multiplex PCR reads with MiXCR, giving one entry per CDR3 protein. Of over 250,000 distinct CDR3 sequences listed, approximately 58% are singletons. This clonotype was found many times. This CDR3 comprises 17 residues. The V gene end was trimmed by 5 bases and the J gene end by 4 bases; junction bases not matched to a gene: 8. Germline V gives CDR1 SGHAT, CDR2 FQNNGV. Unsorted whole blood yielded blood RNA, and germline DNA was extracted as well. Patients showed chronic HBV infection and an absence of prior treatment.

The receptor was derived from a woman in her thirties with primary liver carcinoma and hepatitis B virus infection. Material: peripheral blood. This sequence joins TRBV11-2 and TRBJ2-1; 13 bases map to TRBD2. In DNA form, the CDR3 reads TGTGCCAGCAGCCGAGGACTAGCGGGAGTCGGGTACAATGAGCAGTTCTTC. This codes for CASSRGLAGVGYNEQFF. Together with reference TRBV11-2 and TRBJ2-1, the CDR3 gives the full variable domain: EAGVAQSPRYKIIEKRQSVAFWCNPISGHATLYWYQQILGQGPKLLIQFQNNGVVDDSQLPKDRFSAERLKGVDSTLKIQPAKLEDSAVYLCASSRGLAGVGYNEQFFGPGTRLTVL.